Presented here are 7 T cell receptor beta chains from one specimen sequenced in a study of shared clonotypes between healthy human individuals. The protocol was immunoSEQ multiplex PCR, while the TCRdb copy is restricted to in-frame clones and leaves out a portion. The sample holds approximately 2.3 million clones, roughly 93% seen once. Sequenced: naive CD4+ T cells from PBMCs. The subset was: CD45RA+ positively selected. Every receptor here comes from a man aged 18 to 30 in good health. Some clones in this sample may be carry-over from other donors' samples.

The genes are TRBV30 and TRBJ1-5, with no clear D. Germline V gene data show CDR1 as GTSNPN and CDR2 as SVGIG (reference sequence). This CDR3 contains 13 residues. The V end lost 1 base, the J end lost 8 bases, and 12 bases lay between the germline ends. The CDR3 here is CAWSEDGFKPQHF. Written as DNA, the CDR3 is TGTGCCTGGAGTGAAGACGGGTTCAAGCCCCAGCATTTT.

The chain carries TRBV11-2 and TRBJ1-3; TRBD1 agrees at 7 bases. J gave up 0 bases and V 4 bases, and 6 bases lay outside the gene matches. Per the germline V gene, CDR1 is SGHAT and CDR2 is FQNNGV. The CDR3 consists of 16 residues. For the CDR3, the DNA is TGTGCCAGCAGCTCGACAGGGCTACCCTCTGGAAACACCATATATTTT. Residues: CASSSTGLPSGNTIYF. Complete variable domain (other parts from reference TRBV11-2 and TRBJ1-3): EAGVAQSPRYKIIEKRQSVAFWCNPISGHATLYWYQQILGQGPKLLIQFQNNGVVDDSQLPKDRFSAERLKGVDSTLKIQPAKLEDSAVYLCASSSTGLPSGNTIYFGEGSWLTVV.

A note on this clone: Different DNA sequences within this sample yield the same CDR3. The CDR3 DNA follows: TGCGCCAGCAGCTTCCGGGACAGCACCTACGAGCAGTACTTC. This gives the protein CASSFRDSTYEQYF. The rearrangement links TRBV5-1 to TRBJ2-7, with 7 bases identical to TRBD1. The trim removed 2 bases at V and 2 bases at J, leaving 4 bases unmatched. Germline values: CDR1 SGHRS, CDR2 YFSETQ. The CDR3 extends over 14 amino acids.

This clone was detected once. The V call is TRBV11-2, the J call TRBJ1-2; D gene unclear. Trimming stripped 3 bases from V and 2 bases from J, with 7 bases between. The V gene's germline CDR1 is SGHAT and CDR2 FQNNGV. The CDR3 has 13 residues. Here the CDR3 DNA reads TGTGCCAGCAGCTTTTCTCCAAACTATGGCTACACCTTC. This gives the protein CASSFSPNYGYTF.

The V call is TRBV12-5, the J call TRBJ2-3; possible D gene TRBD1, 6 bases. The CDR3 contains 19 residues. V was shortened by 1 base and J by 3 bases, with 23 bases between the two germline ends. Germline CDR1 LGHNT, CDR2 FRNRAP. CDR3: CASGLAWAWGRMGTDTQYF. The DNA of the CDR3 is TGTGCTAGTGGTTTGGCCTGGGCGTGGGGGCGAATGGGGACAGATACGCAGTATTTT.

The chain joins TRBV7-9 to TRBJ1-6; 7 bases match TRBD1. The ends lost 5 bases at V and 7 bases at J; junction bases unmatched: 5. Germline-derived CDR1 and CDR2 are SEHNR and FQNEAQ (reference sequence). The CDR3 runs 14 residues. As DNA, the CDR3 is TGTGCCAGCAGCGATGGACAGGCGAATTCACCCCTCCACTTT. Its translation is CASSDGQANSPLHF.

This chain uses TRBV27 with TRBJ2-1; perhaps TRBD1 as D (5 bases). The CDR3 loop spans 15 amino acids. Trimming took off 2 bases at V and 10 bases at J, with 18 bases between the two ends. Per the germline V gene, CDR1 is MNHEY and CDR2 is SMNVEV (reference sequence). DNA for the CDR3: TGTGCCAGCAGTTTACTGCCAGGGTGGAAAACCGAGCAGTTCTTC. This encodes CASSLLPGWKTEQFF.